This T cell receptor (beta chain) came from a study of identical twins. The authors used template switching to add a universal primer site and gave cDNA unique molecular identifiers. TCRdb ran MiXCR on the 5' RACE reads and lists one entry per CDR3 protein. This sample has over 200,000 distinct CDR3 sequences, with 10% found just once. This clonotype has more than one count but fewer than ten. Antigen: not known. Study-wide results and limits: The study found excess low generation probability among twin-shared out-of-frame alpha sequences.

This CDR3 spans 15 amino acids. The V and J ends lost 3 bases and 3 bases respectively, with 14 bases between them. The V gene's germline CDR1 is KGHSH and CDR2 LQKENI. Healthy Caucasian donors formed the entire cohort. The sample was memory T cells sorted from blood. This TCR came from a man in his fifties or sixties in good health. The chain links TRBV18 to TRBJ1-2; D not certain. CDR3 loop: CASSPLVEAYYGYTF. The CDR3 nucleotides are TGTGCCAGCTCACCCCTGGTCGAGGCCTACTATGGCTACACCTTC.